This T cell receptor beta chain was captured in a study of control samples from healthy donors and cancer patients. This CDR3 comprises 14 residues. Germline V gene lookup returns CDR1 MGHRA and CDR2 YSYEKL. Trimming shortened V by 1 base and J by 4 bases, and 8 bases separated the two germline ends. The repertoire was sequenced with immunoSEQ multiplex PCR; TCRdb's copy has only in-frame clones and lacks some. The profile covers under 150,000 clones, with just under 95% appearing a single time and approximately 11% taken by the ten largest. The genes are TRBV4-1 and TRBJ2-1; tentative D call: TRBD1 (5 bases). The sequenced material came from blood. The sequence was obtained from a man aged 25-40 years in good health. This CDR3 is CASSQGQGYNEQFF. The DNA of the CDR3 is TGCGCCAGCAGCCAAGGGCAGGGATACAATGAGCAGTTCTTC.